What follows are 17 T cell receptor beta chains derived from one specimen sequenced in a study of blood T cells in healthy people across ages. A second PCR of 7 to 11 cycles used a sample-barcoded 5' primer and a J-beta primer mix. TCRdb reprocessed the 5' RACE reads via MiXCR and lists one record per CDR3 protein. Of approximately 730,000 distinct CDR3 sequences listed, around 46% are singletons. Material for sequencing was blood. All receptors derive from a woman in her fifties or sixties in good health.

This sequence joins TRBV30 and TRBJ2-3; TRBD2 matches at 12 bases. The V and J ends lost 1 base and 7 bases, in that order; junction bases with no gene match: 6. This CDR3 has 15 amino acids. CDR1 and CDR2 from the germline V gene are GTSNPN and SVGIG (reference sequence). The CDR3 coding sequence is TGTGCCTGGAGTGGCCCGGGACTAGCGGGTAATACGCAGTATTTT. Protein: CAWSGPGLAGNTQYF.

This chain joins TRBV6-1 and TRBJ2-5, with 9 nucleotides matching TRBD2. Trimming took 8 bases from V and 4 from J; bases not matched to a gene: 11. The CDR3 spans 15 residues. CDR1 and CDR2 (germline): MNHNS, SASEGT. CDR3 amino acids: CASRGNSGRGETQYF. The CDR3 DNA reads TGTGCCAGCCGAGGAAATAGCGGGAGAGGAGAGACCCAGTACTTC.

The rearrangement uses TRBV20-1 and TRBJ1-1; tentatively, D is TRBD1 (5 bases). The CDR3 sequence is 17 residues long. Germline loops: CDR1 DFQATT, CDR2 SNEGSKA (reference sequence). Between the trimmed V and J ends, which lost 1 base and 0 bases, there was a span of 18 bases. Here the CDR3 DNA reads TGCAGTGCTAGAGTGAGAACGACAGATATATTGAACACTGAAGCTTTCTTT. Protein: CSARVRTTDILNTEAFF.

V and J are TRBV27 and TRBJ1-6; no definite D call. V was trimmed by 3 bases and J by 13 bases, leaving 19 bases between them. Germline lookup yields CDR1 MNHEY and CDR2 SMNVEV (reference sequence). CDR3 length equals 15 residues. In nucleotides, the CDR3 is TGTGCCAGCAGTTTCGACCGCTACCCTTCTGGTCCCCTCCACTTT. As protein: CASSFDRYPSGPLHF.

The chain has TRBV7-9 and TRBJ1-4; D is unclear. V was cut by 3 bases and J by 8 bases, with 13 bases left in between. The CDR3 has 14 residues. CDR1 SEHNR and CDR2 FQNEAQ come from the germline V gene (reference sequence). CDR3 nucleotide sequence: TGTGCCAGCAGCTTCCAGCCGGGCGAGGAAAAACTGTTTTTT. Translated, it gives CASSFQPGEEKLFF.

The chain couples TRBV20-1 to TRBJ2-1; 9 bases line up with TRBD2. The germline CDR1 and CDR2 sequences are DFQATT and SNEGSKA (reference sequence). The CDR3 totals 14 residues. After removal of 3 bases from V and 6 bases from J, the junction contained 6 bases not matched to a gene. CDR3 sequence: CSASLAGCGNEQFF. The CDR3 DNA sequence: TGCAGTGCTAGCCTAGCGGGATGTGGCAATGAGCAGTTCTTC.

Only a few counts were recorded for this clonotype. The V and J genes are TRBV12-3 or TRBV12-4 and TRBJ2-7; tentatively, D is TRBD1 (7 bases). Trimming removed 6 bases at V and 6 bases at J, with 18 bases between. The CDR3 runs 14 residues. CDR3 nucleotide sequence: TGTGCCAGCAGATCTGTTGGAGGGGGCAGCGAGCAGTACTTC. Protein: CASRSVGGGSEQYF.

The rearrangement uses TRBV12-3 or TRBV12-4 and TRBJ2-5, with D uncertain. Deletions cut 5 bases from V and 4 bases from J, with 5 bases between. The CDR3 runs to 11 residues. DNA of the CDR3: TGTGCCAGCAGTAATCCAGAGACCCAGTACTTC. It translates to CASSNPETQYF.

In the case of this clonotype: The junction departs from germline at one end; a sequencing error may be responsible. V usage is TRBV6-5 and J usage is TRBJ1-2, with D possibly being TRBD1 (6 bases). The CDR3 runs 15 residues. The germline gives CDR1 MNHEY, CDR2 SVGAGI. The CDR3 sequence is CASSYDGTQAYGYTF. CDR3 nucleotide sequence: TGTGCCAGCAGTTACGACGGGACACAAGCCTATGGCTACACCTTT.

This clonotype was observed a few times. The J gene is TRBJ2-1, the V gene TRBV15; 11 bases align to TRBD2. From germline, CDR1 is LNHNV and CDR2 YYDKDF (reference sequence). This CDR3 has 18 amino acids. V gave up 1 base and J gave up 0 bases; unmatched junction bases: 5. Written as DNA, the CDR3 is TGTGCCACCAGCAGAGCTAGCGGGGGGCTCAGCTCCTACAATGAGCAGTTCTTC. This gives the protein CATSRASGGLSSYNEQFF.

The CDR3 loop reads CSPARLDRDGHNSPLHF. CDR3 nucleotide sequence: TGCAGCCCTGCCAGACTAGACAGGGATGGACATAATTCACCCCTCCACTTT. The chain carries TRBV29-1 and TRBJ1-6; TRBD1 matches at 7 bases. V was clipped by 8 bases and J by 5 bases; unmatched bases: 18. The germline CDR1 and CDR2 sequences are SQVTM and ANQGSEA. The CDR3 has 17 amino acids.

The V call is TRBV24-1, the J call TRBJ1-2; D gene ambiguous. V lost 3 bases, J lost 0 bases, and 7 bases lay in between. In germline, CDR1 is KGHDR, CDR2 SFDVKD. The CDR3 is made up of 14 amino acids. This chain's CDR3 is CATSDPQTNYGYTF. The CDR3 coding sequence is TGTGCCACCAGTGATCCACAGACTAACTATGGCTACACCTTC.

The chain joins TRBV7-2 to TRBJ2-7, with D perhaps matching TRBD1 or TRBD2 (5 bases each). The CDR3 length is 15 residues. Germline CDR1 SGHTA, CDR2 FQGNSA. V gave up 1 base and J gave up 2 bases, with 12 bases separating them. The CDR3 nucleotides read TGTGCCAGCAGCTTAGAGGCAGGGAGAACCTACGAGCAGTACTTC. Protein: CASSLEAGRTYEQYF.

A few counts support this clonotype. The rearrangement joins TRBV2 to TRBJ2-3; 8 bases are a match to TRBD1. Trimming took 2 bases from V and 6 from J; bases not matched to a gene: 10. The CDR3 has 16 amino acids. The V gene's germline CDR1 is SNHLY and CDR2 FYNNEI. The CDR3 bases are TGTGCCAGCAGTGAACTCAAGACAGGGGTCTGGGATACGCAGTATTTT. Amino acids: CASSELKTGVWDTQYF.

This rearrangement joins TRBV6-2 or TRBV6-3 to TRBJ2-4, with D perhaps being TRBD1 or TRBD2 (5 bases each). V lost 10 bases to trimming and J lost 1 base, with 32 bases between them. Germline lookup yields CDR1 MNHEY and CDR2 SVGEGT. This CDR3 is 20 amino acids long. The CDR3, as DNA: TGTGCCACCCGTAGGGACCCCCTTGCAGGTTGGGGGAGTGCCAAAAACATTCAGTACTTC. Residues: CATRRDPLAGWGSAKNIQYF.

As to this clonotype: A much larger clone differs by one base, so this may be a read error. The chain uses TRBV10-3 and TRBJ2-5; 8 nucleotides agree with TRBD1. J gave up 4 bases and V 6 bases, and 7 bases lay outside the gene matches. Germline assignment: CDR1 ENHRY and CDR2 SYGVKD. The CDR3 loop spans 14 amino acids. Here the CDR3 reads CAIRGQGPRETQYF. As DNA, the CDR3 is TGTGCCATCAGAGGACAGGGACCACGAGAGACCCAGTACTTC.

The V gene is TRBV7-2, the J gene TRBJ2-5; D might be TRBD1 or TRBD2, each matching 6 bases. The J call is in doubt because the DNA end fits TRBJ2-7 better. The CDR3 contains 15 residues. Per germline, CDR1 SGHTA and CDR2 FQGNSA. This chain's CDR3 is CASSPVRGPLYEQYF. In DNA form, the CDR3 reads TGTGCCAGCAGCCCCGTTCGGGGGCCCCTCTACGAGCAGTACTTC.